The clone carrying this T cell receptor (beta chain) was found many times. The antigen remains unidentified. The data stem from a study of naive and memory T cell subsets. Whole-study findings and limits: This RNA-based method may be sensitive to activation-related transcript changes.

Germline values: CDR1 MNHEY, CDR2 SVGAGI. V lost 6 bases to trimming and J lost 5 bases; unmatched junction nucleotides: 9. CDR3 length: 14 residues. Reverse transcription of blood and skin TCR RNA was primed at alpha and beta constant regions. From the 5' RACE reads, TCRdb called clonotypes with MiXCR, one entry per CDR3 protein. This repertoire shows 20,000 to 25,000 distinct CDR3 sequences, over 3.5% found once; its top ten account for 7% to 9.5%. Whole-blood samples were over 2 ml of peripheral blood from healthy adult volunteers. This clonotype was sampled from a male donor in good health. V is TRBV6-5 and J is TRBJ2-5, with TRBD2 matching over 7 bases. CDR3 nucleotide sequence: TGTGCCAGCAGCTCTGGACTAGGCGACGAGACCCAGTACTTC. Protein product: CASSSGLGDETQYF.